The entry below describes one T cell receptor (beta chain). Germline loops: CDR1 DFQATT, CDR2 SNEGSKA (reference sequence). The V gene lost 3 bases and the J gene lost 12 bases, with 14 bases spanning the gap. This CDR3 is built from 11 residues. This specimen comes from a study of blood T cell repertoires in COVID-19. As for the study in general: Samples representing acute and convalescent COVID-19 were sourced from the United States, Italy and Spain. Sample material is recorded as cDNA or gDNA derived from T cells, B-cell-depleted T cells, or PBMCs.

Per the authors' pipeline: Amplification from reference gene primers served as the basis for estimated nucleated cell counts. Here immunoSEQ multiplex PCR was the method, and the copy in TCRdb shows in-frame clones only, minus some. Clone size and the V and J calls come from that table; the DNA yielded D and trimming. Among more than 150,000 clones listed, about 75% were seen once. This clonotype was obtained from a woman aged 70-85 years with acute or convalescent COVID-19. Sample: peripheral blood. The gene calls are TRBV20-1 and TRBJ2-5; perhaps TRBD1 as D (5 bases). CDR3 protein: CSARQGARKYF. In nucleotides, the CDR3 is TGCAGTGCTAGGCAAGGGGCCAGAAAGTACTTC.